These 11 T cell receptor beta chains share one sample of origin, sequenced in a study of blood T cell repertoires in COVID-19. TCRdb's copy holds only in-frame clones and misses some; the assay was immunoSEQ multiplex PCR. The data show just under 350,000 clones, around 87% seen once. The specimen was peripheral blood. The receptor source for this set is a woman between 50 and 59 years old with COVID-19, enrolled during active disease.

This chain uses TRBV7-8 with TRBJ1-5; TRBD1 is a possible D gene (5 bases). V lost 4 bases and J lost 4, with 11 bases in between. This CDR3 is 14 amino acids long. Germline values: CDR1 SGHVS, CDR2 FQNEAQ. The DNA for the CDR3 is TGTGCCAGCAGCTCTCTGACAGAGAATCAGCCCCAGCATTTT. Translating it yields CASSSLTENQPQHF.

The rearrangement links TRBV7-3 to TRBJ2-6; 11 bases match TRBD2. The germline gives CDR1 SGHTA, CDR2 FQGTGA. The CDR3 totals 18 residues. V shed 4 bases and J 0 bases; nucleotides not matched to a gene: 5. Here the CDR3 reads CASSSPGLAVSGANVLTF. The CDR3 nucleotides read TGTGCCAGCAGCTCCCCGGGACTAGCGGTCTCTGGGGCCAACGTCCTGACTTTC.

This clone was found once. CDR3 sequence reads: CASSLSRVAGNTIYF. The CDR3 DNA follows: TGTGCCAGCAGTTTATCGAGGGTTGCTGGAAACACCATATATTTT. The chain carries TRBV27 and TRBJ1-3; no definite D call. The germline gives CDR1 MNHEY, CDR2 SMNVEV (reference sequence). The CDR3 runs 15 residues. The V end was cut by 0 bases, the J end by 2 bases, with 8 bases between.

In its sample, this clone was seen a few times. CDR3: CASSVVQGDYGYTF. CDR3 coding DNA: TGTGCCAGCAGTGTTGTACAGGGGGACTATGGCTACACCTTC. The V call is TRBV2, the J call TRBJ1-2; TRBD1 matches at 8 bases. The CDR3 totals 14 residues. The V gene's germline CDR1 is SNHLY and CDR2 FYNNEI. After removal of 4 bases from V and 3 bases from J, the junction contained 4 bases not matched to a gene.

The genes are TRBV19 and TRBJ1-5; D might be TRBD1 (5 bases). This CDR3 contains 15 residues. Per germline, CDR1 LNHDA and CDR2 SQIVND (reference sequence). V gave up 6 bases and J gave up 2 bases, with 14 bases separating them. The CDR3 is CASSGGGVGNQPQHF. The CDR3, as DNA: TGTGCCAGTAGCGGGGGTGGGGTTGGCAATCAGCCCCAGCATTTT.

The genes are TRBV12-5 and TRBJ2-7; TRBD1 matches at 11 bases. CDR1 LGHNT and CDR2 FRNRAP come from the germline V gene. This CDR3 contains 16 residues. V dropped 7 bases and J dropped 2; count of bases not matched to a gene: 10. The CDR3 sequence: CASARHGTGGPYEQYF. The CDR3 DNA follows: TGTGCTAGTGCCCGGCACGGGACAGGGGGACCCTACGAGCAGTACTTC. The full variable domain, completed using reference TRBV12-5 and TRBJ2-7, is DARVTQTPRHKVTEMGQEVTMRCQPILGHNTVFWYRQTMMQGLELLAYFRNRAPLDDSGMPKDRFSAEMPDATLATLKIQPSEPRDSAVYFCASARHGTGGPYEQYFGPGTRLTVT.

The V gene is TRBV6-6, the J gene TRBJ2-7; D might be TRBD1 (8 bases). V lost 8 bases and J lost 4, with 18 bases in between. CDR1 is MNHNY and CDR2 is SVGAGI in the germline V gene (reference sequence). This CDR3 region has 14 residues. The CDR3 reads CASSYRGREYEQYF. CDR3 coding DNA: TGTGCCAGCTCCTACAGGGGGAGGGAGTACGAGCAGTACTTC.

This clone was observed once. This chain uses TRBV27 with TRBJ1-1; the D gene is possibly TRBD1 (6 bases). From germline, CDR1 is MNHEY and CDR2 SMNVEV (reference sequence). There are 14 residues in the CDR3. V was trimmed by 6 bases and J by 3 bases, leaving 14 bases between them. CDR3 in amino acids: CASSQQGKDTEAFF. The CDR3 coding sequence is TGTGCCAGCAGCCAACAGGGCAAGGACACTGAAGCTTTCTTT.

The chain links TRBV5-1 to TRBJ1-1, with D possibly matching TRBD1 (6 bases). V was shortened by 2 bases and J by 0 bases, with 14 bases between the two germline ends. CDR1 SGHRS and CDR2 YFSETQ come from the germline V gene. The CDR3 extends over 16 amino acids. The CDR3 DNA reads as TGCGCCAGCAGCTTCCGACAGGAATCCATGAACACTGAAGCTTTCTTT. As protein: CASSFRQESMNTEAFF.

The chain has TRBV7-2 and TRBJ2-7; D perhaps matches TRBD1 (5 bases). V lost 5 bases to trimming and J lost 2 bases, with 13 bases between them. The CDR3 is made up of 14 amino acids. The germline gives CDR1 SGHTA, CDR2 FQGNSA. The CDR3 loop is CASSRQGGPYEQYF. CDR3 sequence (DNA): TGTGCCAGCAGCCGTCAGGGTGGGCCCTACGAGCAGTACTTC. The entire variable domain, with the rest obtained from reference TRBV7-2 and TRBJ2-7, is as follows: GAGVSQSPSNKVTEKGKDVELRCDPISGHTALYWYRQSLGQGLEFLIYFQGNSAPDKSGLPSDRFSAERTGGSVSTLTIQRTQQEDSAVYLCASSRQGGPYEQYFGPGTRLTVT.

The chain carries TRBV4-3 and TRBJ2-7; tentatively, D is TRBD1 (6 bases). The CDR3 spans 16 residues. V shed 5 bases and J shed 6 bases, with 23 bases lying between them. CDR1 is LGHNA, CDR2 YSLEER, per germline. CDR3 residues: CASSESPTGEMREQYF. In DNA, the CDR3 is TGCGCCAGCAGCGAATCACCGACAGGTGAGATGCGCGAGCAGTACTTC.